The sample holds a few counts of the clone carrying this TCR beta chain. What it binds is unknown. Alongside a J-beta primer mix, a sample-barcoded 5' primer served in a second PCR lasting about 7 to 11 cycles. Every cDNA was tagged by a template-switch adaptor with 12 random nucleotides. TCRdb called the 5' RACE reads again in MiXCR, with one record for every CDR3 protein. The top ten clones hold roughly 13% of a sample with approximately 800,000 distinct CDR3 sequences, 30% to 45% of them seen once. These data come from a study of blood T cells in healthy people across ages. Overall study results and limits: It was not possible, with unsorted PBMCs, to conclusively compare naive and antigen-experienced cells.

Trimming shortened V by 0 bases and J by 2 bases, and 11 bases separated the two germline ends. From germline, CDR1 is GTSNPN and CDR2 SVGIG (reference sequence). The CDR3 covers 14 residues. Sequenced sample: blood. The V and J genes are TRBV30 and TRBJ2-7; TRBD2 is a possible D gene (6 bases). The clonotype was recovered from a man between 18 and 35 years old in good health. CDR3 DNA: TGTGCCTGGAGTGTAGTCGGGGGTCCCTACGAGCAGTACTTC. As protein: CAWSVVGGPYEQYF.